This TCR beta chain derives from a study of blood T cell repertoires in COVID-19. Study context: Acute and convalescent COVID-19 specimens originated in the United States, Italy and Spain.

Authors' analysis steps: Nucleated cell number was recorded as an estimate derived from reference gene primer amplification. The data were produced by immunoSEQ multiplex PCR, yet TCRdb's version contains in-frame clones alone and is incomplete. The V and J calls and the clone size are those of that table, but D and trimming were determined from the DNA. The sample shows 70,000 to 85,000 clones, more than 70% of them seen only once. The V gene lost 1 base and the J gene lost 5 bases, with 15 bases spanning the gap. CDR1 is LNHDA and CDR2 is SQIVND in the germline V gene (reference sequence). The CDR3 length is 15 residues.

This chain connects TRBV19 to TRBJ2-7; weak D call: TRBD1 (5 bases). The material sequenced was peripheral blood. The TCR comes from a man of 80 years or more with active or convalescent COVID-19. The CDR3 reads CASSIAGRVSNEQYF. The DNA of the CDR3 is TGTGCCAGTAGTATAGCCGGCAGGGTAAGCAACGAGCAGTACTTC.